These 15 T cell receptor beta chains were sequenced from one sample in a study of blood T cells in healthy people across ages. Combining a sample-barcoded 5' primer with a J-beta primer mix, a second PCR ran for roughly 7 to 11 cycles. TCRdb reprocessed the 5' RACE reads via MiXCR and lists one record per CDR3 protein. The sample lists 750,000 to 850,000 distinct CDR3 sequences, more than 20% occurring once. The sample also formed part of further work on T cells of mothers and their children.

Specimen: blood. Source of these receptors: a boy younger than 18 in good health.

The V and J genes are TRBV10-3 and TRBJ2-3; 9 nucleotides match TRBD1. The CDR3 has 16 residues. V shed 0 bases, J shed 6 bases, and the junction held 7 bases outside the gene matches. Germline V lookup: CDR1 ENHRY, CDR2 SYGVKD. CDR3 in amino acids: CAISESITGGADTQYF. CDR3 sequence (DNA): TGTGCCATCAGTGAGTCTATAACAGGGGGCGCGGATACGCAGTATTTT.

The chain couples TRBV7-6 to TRBJ2-3, with D tentatively TRBD2 (6 bases). The CDR3 runs 17 residues. Germline CDR1 reads SGHVS; CDR2 reads FNYEAQ. V dropped 2 bases and J dropped 4 bases, with 19 bases sitting between them. The CDR3 DNA reads TGTGCCAGCAGCTTATCCCTAGCGCTCGCTACCCCAGATACGCAGTATTTT. Its protein product is CASSLSLALATPDTQYF.

This clonotype was counted a few times. Relative to the germline gene, one junction end is altered; a read error may explain this. The chain couples TRBV20-1 to TRBJ2-3; 9 nucleotides line up with TRBD2. Per the germline V gene, CDR1 is DFQATT and CDR2 is SNEGSKA (reference sequence). The CDR3 totals 12 residues. The CDR3 reads CSPSGKRDTQYF. The CDR3, as DNA: TGCAGTCCTAGCGGGAAAAGAGATACGCAGTATTTT.

V usage is TRBV4-3 and J usage is TRBJ1-1, with 9 bases fitting TRBD1. Germline V gives CDR1 LGHNA, CDR2 YSLEER. This CDR3 is 13 amino acids long. J lost 6 bases, V lost 1 base, and 0 bases had no gene match. CDR3 nucleotides: TGCGCCAGCAGCCAAGGACAGGGGGCTGAAGCTTTCTTT. Protein sequence: CASSQGQGAEAFF.

The chain carries TRBV20-1 and TRBJ2-5; 16 bases are a match to TRBD2. Germline V gene lookup returns CDR1 DFQATT and CDR2 SNEGSKA (reference sequence). CDR3 size: 18 residues. The V gene end was trimmed by 3 bases and the J gene end by 5 bases; junction bases not matched to a gene: 12. The CDR3 coding sequence is TGCAGTGCTAGTCCCGGGACTAGCGGGAGGGACCTCAGGGAGACCCAGTACTTC. This translates into CSASPGTSGRDLRETQYF.

This clonotype showed up just a few times. The chain joins TRBV5-8 to TRBJ2-4; TRBD1 agrees at 12 bases. Germline CDR1 reads SGHTS; CDR2 reads YDEGEE. CDR3 size: 17 residues. Losses at the gene ends were 4 bases for V and 1 base for J; bases not matched to a gene: 6. The CDR3 loop reads CASSKGQGADAKNIQYF. The CDR3, as DNA: TGTGCCAGCAGCAAGGGACAGGGGGCCGACGCCAAAAACATTCAGTACTTC.

The V gene is TRBV7-2, the J gene TRBJ2-5; D is undetermined. The J call may be incorrect, as the DNA end agrees better with TRBJ2-1. CDR1 and CDR2 (germline): SGHTA, FQGNSA. The CDR3 is made up of 16 amino acids. CDR3 sequence reads: CASSPQVLGVVGEQFF. CDR3 in DNA: TGTGCCAGCAGCCCTCAGGTTTTGGGCGTCGTGGGTGAGCAGTTCTTC.

The chain has TRBV27 and TRBJ1-5; TRBD1 aligns across 10 bases. V lost 6 bases to trimming and J lost 4 bases; unmatched junction nucleotides: 3. The V gene's germline CDR1 is MNHEY and CDR2 SMNVEV (reference sequence). The CDR3 totals 14 residues. As DNA, the CDR3 is TGTGCCAGCAGCGACAGGGGGCGGAATCAGCCCCAGCATTTT. Its protein product is CASSDRGRNQPQHF.

This clonotype was detected a few times. The chain is built from TRBV4-1 and TRBJ2-2; TRBD2 aligns across 12 bases. Looked up from germline, CDR1 is MGHRA and CDR2 is YSYEKL. The CDR3 extends over 16 amino acids. Trimming took 4 bases from V and 8 from J; bases not matched to a gene: 8. The CDR3 region has the DNA TGCGCCAGCAGCCCCCGACTAGCGGGAGCACCAGGGGAGCTGTTTTTT. This gives the protein CASSPRLAGAPGELFF.

CDR3 sequence reads: CSARDTAGGKYNEQFF. CDR3 coding DNA: TGCAGTGCTAGAGATACCGCGGGGGGCAAGTACAATGAGCAGTTCTTC. The chain joins TRBV20-1 to TRBJ2-1; 8 positions agree with TRBD2. With V trimmed by 0 bases and J by 4 bases, 8 bases remained unmatched. Per the germline V gene, CDR1 is DFQATT and CDR2 is SNEGSKA (reference sequence). The length of the CDR3 is 16 residues.

This chain uses TRBV6-5 with TRBJ2-5; TRBD2 matches 12 bases. The CDR3 totals 14 residues. Germline V gene data show CDR1 as MNHEY and CDR2 as SVGAGI. J was trimmed by 9 bases and V by 6 bases; bases with no gene match: 8. The CDR3: CASRPTSGSGAQYF. The CDR3 DNA is TGTGCCAGCAGGCCGACTAGCGGGAGTGGAGCCCAGTACTTC.

The chain is built from TRBV7-6 and TRBJ2-2, with 10 bases that match TRBD1. This CDR3 is built from 17 residues. Trimming took 0 bases from V and 5 from J; bases not matched to a gene: 6. The V gene's germline CDR1 is SGHVS and CDR2 FNYEAQ. CDR3 loop: CASSLASGTGETGELFF. CDR3 DNA sequence: TGTGCCAGCAGCTTAGCTTCCGGGACAGGGGAGACCGGGGAGCTGTTTTTT.

In regard to this clonotype: One end of the junction is discordant with germline, which a read error may explain. J is TRBJ2-1 and V is TRBV2; no clear D. CDR1 and CDR2 (germline): SNHLY, FYNNEI. This CDR3 region has 13 residues. As DNA, the CDR3 is TGTGCCAGCACCAGATTCTCCTACAATGAGCAGTTATTC. This encodes CASTRFSYNEQLF. Supplemented by reference TRBV2 and TRBJ2-1, the full variable domain reads EPEVTQTPSHQVTQMGQEVILRCVPISNHLYFYWYRQILGQKVEFLVSFYNNEISEKSEIFDDQFSVERPDGSNFTLKIRSTKLEDSAMYFCASTRFSYNEQLFGPGTRLTVL.

The V and J genes are TRBV20-1 and TRBJ2-1; D might be TRBD1 (6 bases). This CDR3 spans 13 amino acids. The V end lost 5 bases, the J end lost 4 bases, and 12 bases lay between the germline ends. Germline-derived CDR1 and CDR2 are DFQATT and SNEGSKA (reference sequence). CDR3 residues: CSAPQRGYNEQFF. In DNA form, the CDR3 reads TGCAGTGCTCCACAAAGGGGGTACAATGAGCAGTTCTTC.

This clonotype showed up just a few times. The V and J genes are TRBV6-5 and TRBJ2-7; 11 positions agree with TRBD2. This CDR3 is built from 15 residues. CDR1 MNHEY and CDR2 SVGAGI come from the germline V gene. V shed 6 bases and J 3 bases; nucleotides not matched to a gene: 7. The CDR3 spells CASSILAGVSYEQYF. CDR3 nucleotide sequence: TGTGCCAGCAGCATACTAGCGGGAGTGAGCTACGAGCAGTACTTC.